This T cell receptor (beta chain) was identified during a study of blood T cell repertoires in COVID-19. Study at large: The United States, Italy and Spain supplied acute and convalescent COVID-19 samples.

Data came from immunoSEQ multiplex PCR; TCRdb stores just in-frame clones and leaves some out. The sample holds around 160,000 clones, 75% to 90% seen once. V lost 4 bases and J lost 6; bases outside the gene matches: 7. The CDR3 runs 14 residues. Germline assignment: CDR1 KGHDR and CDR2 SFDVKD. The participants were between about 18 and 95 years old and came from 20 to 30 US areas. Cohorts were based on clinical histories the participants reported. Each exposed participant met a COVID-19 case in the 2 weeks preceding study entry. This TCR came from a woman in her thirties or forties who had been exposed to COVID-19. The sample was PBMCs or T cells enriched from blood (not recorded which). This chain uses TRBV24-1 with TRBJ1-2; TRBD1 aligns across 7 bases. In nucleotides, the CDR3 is TGTGCCACCAGTGAGACCGGGACAGAGGATGGCTACACCTTC. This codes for CATSETGTEDGYTF.